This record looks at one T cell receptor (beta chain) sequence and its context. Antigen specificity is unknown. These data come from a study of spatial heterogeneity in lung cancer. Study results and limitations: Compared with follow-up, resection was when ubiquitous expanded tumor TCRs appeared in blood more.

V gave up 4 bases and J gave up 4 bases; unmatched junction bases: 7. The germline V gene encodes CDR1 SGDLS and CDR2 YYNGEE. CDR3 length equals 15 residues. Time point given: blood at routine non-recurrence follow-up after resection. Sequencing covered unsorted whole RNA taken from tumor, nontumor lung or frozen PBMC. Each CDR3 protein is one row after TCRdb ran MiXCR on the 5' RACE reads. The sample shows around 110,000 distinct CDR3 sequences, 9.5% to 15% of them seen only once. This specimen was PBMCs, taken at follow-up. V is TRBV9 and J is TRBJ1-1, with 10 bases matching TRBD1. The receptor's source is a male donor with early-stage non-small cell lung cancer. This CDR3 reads CASSPPGQGSTEAFF. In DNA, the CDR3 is TGTGCCAGCAGCCCTCCGGGACAGGGGTCCACTGAAGCTTTCTTT.